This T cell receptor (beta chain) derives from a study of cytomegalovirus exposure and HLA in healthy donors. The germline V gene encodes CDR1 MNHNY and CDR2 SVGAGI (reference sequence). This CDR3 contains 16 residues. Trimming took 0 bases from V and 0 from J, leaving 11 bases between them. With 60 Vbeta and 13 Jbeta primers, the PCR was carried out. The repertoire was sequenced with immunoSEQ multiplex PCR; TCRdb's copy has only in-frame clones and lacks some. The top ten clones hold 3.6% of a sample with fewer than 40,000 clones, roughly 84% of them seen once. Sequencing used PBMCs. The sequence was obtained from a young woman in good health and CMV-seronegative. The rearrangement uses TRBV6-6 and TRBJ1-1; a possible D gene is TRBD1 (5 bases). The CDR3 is CASSYSPGGMNTEAFF. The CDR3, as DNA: TGTGCCAGCAGTTACTCACCGGGGGGAATGAACACTGAAGCTTTCTTT.